The 4 T cell receptor beta chains presented below share a single source sample, sequenced in a study of T cell repertoires in cytomegalovirus infection. Using its own MiXCR run on the reads, TCRdb lists one record per CDR3 protein. The table includes some 680,000 distinct CDR3 sequences, about a third detected once. Source material: PBMCs. The receptors here all came from a human donor in good health (CMV status not recorded). Some clones in this sample may be carry-over from other donors' samples.

The rearrangement links TRBV3-1 to TRBJ1-1, with D unresolved. CDR3 length: 11 amino acids. CDR1 and CDR2 from the germline V gene are LGHDT and YNNKEL (reference sequence). V was trimmed by 2 bases and J by 7 bases, leaving 5 bases between them. DNA for the CDR3: TGTGCCAGCAGCCAACGGGGTGAAGCTTTCTTT. It encodes CASSQRGEAFF. Combining the CDR3 with reference TRBV3-1 and TRBJ1-1 gives the whole variable domain DTAVSQTPKYLVTQMGNDKSIKCEQNLGHDTMYWYKQDSKKFLKIMFSYNNKELIINETVPNRFSPKSPDKAHLNLHINSLELGDSAVYFCASSQRGEAFFGQGTRLTVV.

This clonotype was counted many times. This rearrangement joins TRBV7-2 to TRBJ2-7, with a possible D match to TRBD1 (6 bases). Germline V gives CDR1 SGHTA, CDR2 FQGNSA. The V and J ends lost 0 bases and 5 bases respectively, with 14 bases between them. The CDR3 sequence is 15 residues long. The DNA of the CDR3 is TGTGCCAGCAGCTTAGCCGGGACACTACCCAACGAGCAGTACTTC. It encodes CASSLAGTLPNEQYF.

This clonotype occurred a few times. The chain carries TRBV12-3 or TRBV12-4 and TRBJ2-3; unclear D gene. The CDR3 runs to 12 residues. The ends were cut back, 5 bases at V and 5 bases at J, with 8 bases in the middle. CDR3 sequence (DNA): TGTGCCAGCAGTCAAGCAGGAGATACGCAGTATTTT. Protein: CASSQAGDTQYF.

This chain joins TRBV19 and TRBJ2-1, with 8 bases lining up with TRBD2. CDR1 and CDR2 from the germline V gene are LNHDA and SQIVND (reference sequence). The CDR3 has 13 amino acids. The V and J ends lost 6 bases and 12 bases, in that order; junction bases with no gene match: 10. In DNA form, the CDR3 reads TGTGCCAGTAGCAATAGCGGGAAACTCGGGCAGTTCTTC. It specifies CASSNSGKLGQFF.